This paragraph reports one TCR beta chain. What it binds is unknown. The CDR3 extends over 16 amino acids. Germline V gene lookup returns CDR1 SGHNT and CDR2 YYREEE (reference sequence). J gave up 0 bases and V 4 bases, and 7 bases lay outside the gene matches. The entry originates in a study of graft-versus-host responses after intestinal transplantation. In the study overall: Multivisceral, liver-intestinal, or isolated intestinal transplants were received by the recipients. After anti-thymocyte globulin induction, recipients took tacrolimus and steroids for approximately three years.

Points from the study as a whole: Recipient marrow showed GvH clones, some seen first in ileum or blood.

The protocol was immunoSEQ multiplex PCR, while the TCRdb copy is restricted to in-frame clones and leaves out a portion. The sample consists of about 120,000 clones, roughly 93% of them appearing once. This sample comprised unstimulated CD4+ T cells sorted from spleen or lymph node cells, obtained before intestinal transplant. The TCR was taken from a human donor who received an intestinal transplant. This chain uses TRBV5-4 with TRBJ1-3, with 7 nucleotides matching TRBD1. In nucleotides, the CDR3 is TGTGCCAGCAGCGGAATGGGACAGCTCTCTGGAAACACCATATATTTT. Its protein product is CASSGMGQLSGNTIYF. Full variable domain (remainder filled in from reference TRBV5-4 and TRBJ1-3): ETGVTQSPTHLIKTRGQQVTLRCSSQSGHNTVSWYQQALGQGPQFIFQYYREEENGRGNFPPRFSGLQFPNYSSELNVNALELDDSALYLCASSGMGQLSGNTIYFGEGSWLTVV.